This T cell receptor beta chain was captured in a study of shared clonotypes between healthy human individuals. Study-level information: Three CD4 naive, three CD4 memory, two CD8 naive and one CD8 memory plate were used per donor.

The study, taken as a whole, reports: Sampling used blood alone; tissue repertoires probably differ. Despite large depth, sorted-subset datasets appeared incompletely sequenced.

Clones were sequenced by immunoSEQ multiplex PCR, and TCRdb holds only the in-frame ones, with some missing. Of 2 million to 2.5 million clones in the sample, 85% to 95% were seen once. Naive CD45RA+ and memory CD45RA-negative subsets were split from CD4+ cells. Of note for this clone: Antigen unknown.

The material sequenced was naive CD4+ T cells from PBMCs. The subset here: CD45RA+ positively selected. The sequence was collected from a man aged 18 to 29 in good health. Some clones in this sample may be carry-over from other donors' samples.

CDR3 sequence reads: CASSVRDRTTDTQYF. CDR3 coding DNA: TGTGCCAGCAGTGTCCGGGACAGGACCACAGATACGCAGTATTTT. The chain links TRBV5-4 to TRBJ2-3; 8 bases agree with TRBD1. This CDR3 is 15 amino acids long. Per germline, CDR1 SGHNT and CDR2 YYREEE (reference sequence). With V trimmed by 5 bases and J by 2 bases, 7 bases remained unmatched.